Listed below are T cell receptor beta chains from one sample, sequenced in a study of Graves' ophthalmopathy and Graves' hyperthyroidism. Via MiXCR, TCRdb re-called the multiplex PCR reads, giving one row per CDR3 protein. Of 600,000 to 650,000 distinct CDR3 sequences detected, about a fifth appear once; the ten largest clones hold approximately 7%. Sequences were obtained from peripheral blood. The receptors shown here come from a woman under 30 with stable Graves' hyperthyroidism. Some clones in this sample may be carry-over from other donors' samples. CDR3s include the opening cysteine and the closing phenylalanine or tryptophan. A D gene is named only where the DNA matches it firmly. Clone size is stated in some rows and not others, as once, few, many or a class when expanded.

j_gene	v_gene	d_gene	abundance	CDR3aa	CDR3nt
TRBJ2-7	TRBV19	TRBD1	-	CASSRRQGSIYEQYF	TGTGCCAGTAGTAGAAGACAGGGGTCAATCTACGAGCAGTACTTC
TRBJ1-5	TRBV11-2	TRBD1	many	CASSTRQGSDNQPQHF	TGTGCCAGCAGCACCCGACAGGGGTCGGACAATCAGCCCCAGCATTTT
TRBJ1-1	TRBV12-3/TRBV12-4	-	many	CASSPGVRDSNTEAFF	TGTGCCAGCAGCCCTGGAGTCAGGGACTCGAACACTGAAGCTTTCTTT
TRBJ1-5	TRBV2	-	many	CASRQGGSQPQHF	TGTGCCAGCAGACAGGGAGGCTCTCAGCCCCAGCATTTT
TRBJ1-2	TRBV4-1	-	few	CASSQSPYRRQDNYGYTF	TGCGCCAGCAGCCAATCCCCCTATCGGAGACAGGACAACTATGGCTACACCTTC
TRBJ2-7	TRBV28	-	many	CASSLNEQYF	TGTGCCAGCAGCCTGAACGAGCAGTACTTC
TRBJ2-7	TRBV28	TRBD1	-	CASSLGLYPGTADYEQYF	TGTGCCAGCAGTTTGGGCCTCTATCCCGGGACAGCGGACTACGAGCAGTACTTC
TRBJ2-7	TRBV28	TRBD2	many	CASSFSAGAGDYEQYF	TGTGCCAGCAGTTTTTCAGCGGGAGCGGGGGACTACGAGCAGTACTTC
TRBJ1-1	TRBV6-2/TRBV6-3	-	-	CASRPWGGGTEAFF	TGTGCCAGCAGACCCTGGGGGGGAGGCACTGAAGCTTTCTTT
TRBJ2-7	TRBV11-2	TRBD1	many	CASSSYRGPGEQYF	TGTGCCAGCAGCTCATACAGGGGGCCGGGGGAGCAGTACTTC
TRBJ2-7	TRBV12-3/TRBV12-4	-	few	CASSLVRQKNEQYF	TGTGCCAGCAGTTTAGTTCGCCAGAAAAACGAGCAGTACTTC
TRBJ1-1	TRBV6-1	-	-	CASSEVGLQGALITEAFF	TGTGCCAGCAGTGAAGTGGGACTCCAAGGGGCTTTGATCACTGAAGCTTTCTTT
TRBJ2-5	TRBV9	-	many	CASSAGMGRETQYF	TGTGCCAGCAGCGCCGGGATGGGGCGCGAGACCCAGTACTTC
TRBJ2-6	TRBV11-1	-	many	CASRSIRFRGTGANVLTF	TGTGCCAGCAGATCGATTAGATTTCGGGGGACTGGGGCCAACGTCCTGACTTTC
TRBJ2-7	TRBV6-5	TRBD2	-	CASSYSDGGSSYEQYF	TGTGCCAGCAGTTACTCGGACGGGGGGAGCTCCTACGAGCAGTACTTC
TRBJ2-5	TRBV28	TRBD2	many	CASRPRLAGGQETQYF	TGTGCCAGCAGACCCAGACTAGCGGGAGGGCAAGAGACCCAGTACTTC
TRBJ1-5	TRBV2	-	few	CASSDRLRGDQPQHF	TGTGCCAGCAGCGATCGTCTGCGCGGGGATCAGCCCCAGCATTTT
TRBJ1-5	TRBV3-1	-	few	CASSHGGRGNQPQHF	TGTGCCAGCAGCCACGGCGGACGGGGAAATCAGCCCCAGCATTTT
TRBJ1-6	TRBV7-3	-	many	CASSETADSPLHF	TGTGCCAGCAGTGAGACAGCCGATTCACCCCTCCACTTT
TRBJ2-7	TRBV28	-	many	CATRGLYEQYF	TGTGCCACGCGGGGGCTCTACGAGCAGTACTTC
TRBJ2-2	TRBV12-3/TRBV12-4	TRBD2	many	CASSFGGSTGELFF	TGTGCCAGCAGTTTTGGCGGGAGCACCGGGGAGCTGTTTTTT
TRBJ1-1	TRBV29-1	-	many	CSVGRRLNTEAFF	TGCAGCGTTGGACGGCGTCTGAACACTGAAGCTTTCTTT
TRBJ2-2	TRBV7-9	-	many	CASSDRDMNTGELFF	TGTGCCAGCAGCGACCGGGATATGAACACCGGGGAGCTGTTTTTT